A single sample is the source of the 17 T cell receptor beta chains below, sequenced in a study of shared clonotypes between healthy human individuals. The repertoire was sequenced with immunoSEQ multiplex PCR; TCRdb's copy has only in-frame clones and lacks some. The sample lists roughly 2,500,000 clones; approximately 93% were seen once. Input material: naive CD4+ T cells from PBMCs. Noted subset: CD45RA+ positively selected. The receptors originated from a man between 18 and 35 years old in good health. Some clones in this sample may be carry-over from other donors' samples.

CDR3: CASSYGVAKNTEAFF. The CDR3 coding sequence is TGTGCCAGCAGTTATGGGGTGGCTAAAAACACTGAAGCTTTCTTT. J is TRBJ1-1 and V is TRBV6-5; D unclear. The ends were cut back, 3 bases at V and 2 bases at J, with 13 bases in the middle. Germline CDR1 reads MNHEY; CDR2 reads SVGAGI. The CDR3 spans 15 residues.

The chain has TRBV5-1 and TRBJ2-2, with 9 positions matching TRBD1. The CDR3 runs 15 residues. The V and J ends lost 6 bases and 4 bases, in that order; junction bases with no gene match: 7. Germline assignment: CDR1 SGHRS and CDR2 YFSETQ. The DNA of the CDR3 is TGCGCCAGCACGAGGGACAGGGTCGTCACCGGGGAGCTGTTTTTT. Translation: CASTRDRVVTGELFF.

The V call is TRBV5-1, the J call TRBJ2-3; D is uncertain. V shed 2 bases and J shed 2 bases, with 12 bases lying between them. Germline assignment: CDR1 SGHRS and CDR2 YFSETQ. The CDR3 contains 15 residues. The DNA of the CDR3 is TGCGCCAGCAGCTTCGGAAGTAGTCTCACAGATACGCAGTATTTT. Amino acid sequence: CASSFGSSLTDTQYF.

This chain joins TRBV19 and TRBJ1-1, with a tentative D call TRBD1 (6 bases). The CDR3 is 15 residues long. The V end was cut by 9 bases, the J end by 1 base, with 18 bases between. Germline V gene data show CDR1 as LNHDA and CDR2 as SQIVND (reference sequence). This CDR3 is CASTEDRKANTEAFF. DNA of the CDR3: TGTGCCAGCACGGAAGACAGGAAGGCGAACACTGAAGCTTTCTTT.

This rearrangement joins TRBV28 to TRBJ1-2; D is uncertain. Per the germline V gene, CDR1 is MDHEN and CDR2 is SYDVKM. This CDR3 region has 12 residues. Trimming shortened V by 6 bases and J by 4 bases, and 9 bases separated the two germline ends. CDR3 DNA sequence: TGTGCCAGCAGGACGACGGGCTATGGCTACACCTTC. This translates into CASRTTGYGYTF.

The rearrangement links TRBV6-1 to TRBJ2-1; 7 nucleotides align to TRBD2. This CDR3 is built from 14 residues. Germline CDR1 reads MNHNS; CDR2 reads SASEGT. After removal of 7 bases from V and 7 bases from J, the junction contained 10 bases not matched to a gene. DNA of the CDR3: TGTGCCAGCACTCGAGACGCGGGGGTAAATGAGCAGTTCTTC. Translated, it gives CASTRDAGVNEQFF.

The chain recombines TRBV11-2 with TRBJ1-4, with TRBD1 matching 7 bases. The CDR3 has 16 amino acids. Germline CDR1 is SGHAT and CDR2 is FQNNGV. Unmatched junction bases numbered 9, after V lost 5 bases and J lost 3 bases. CDR3 DNA: TGTGCCAGCAGCCAGACAGGGCGGTCTGCTAATGAAAAACTGTTTTTT. Its protein product is CASSQTGRSANEKLFF.

The chain recombines TRBV11-2 with TRBJ2-5, with 9 bases identical to TRBD1. Matching the DNA end better, TRBJ2-7 makes the J call doubtful. Germline CDR1 reads SGHAT; CDR2 reads FQNNGV. This CDR3 spans 16 amino acids. The CDR3 sequence is CASSLVPGQGPYEQYF. The CDR3 nucleotides are TGTGCCAGCAGCTTAGTTCCGGGACAGGGTCCCTACGAGCAGTACTTC.

The rearrangement uses TRBV19 and TRBJ1-5; D might be TRBD1 (6 bases). CDR3 length equals 15 residues. Germline assignment: CDR1 LNHDA and CDR2 SQIVND (reference sequence). The V gene lost 6 bases and the J gene lost 0 bases, with 12 bases spanning the gap. CDR3 residues: CASSRRQDSNQPQHF. In DNA form, the CDR3 reads TGTGCCAGTAGCAGGCGACAGGATAGCAATCAGCCCCAGCATTTT. The full variable domain, completed using reference TRBV19 and TRBJ1-5, is DGGITQSPKYLFRKEGQNVTLSCEQNLNHDAMYWYRQDPGQGLRLIYYSQIVNDFQKGDIAEGYSVSREKKESFPLTVTSAQKNPTAFYLCASSRRQDSNQPQHFGDGTRLSIL.

The CDR3 DNA sequence: TGTGCCACCGAGGCCGGGGAGCTGTTTTTT. Translated: CATEAGELFF. V is TRBV6-6 and J is TRBJ2-2; D gene ambiguous. There are 10 residues in the CDR3. Germline V gene data show CDR1 as MNHNY and CDR2 as SVGAGI (reference sequence). V lost 10 bases, J lost 6 bases, and 6 bases lay in between.

V usage is TRBV28 and J usage is TRBJ1-5; tentative D call: TRBD1 (5 bases). Germline lookup yields CDR1 MDHEN and CDR2 SYDVKM. The CDR3 is 16 residues long. Trimming removed 4 bases from V and 6 bases from J, with 19 bases in between. The CDR3 region is CASSSPGTPKGQPQHF. CDR3 in DNA: TGTGCCAGCAGTTCCCCCGGGACTCCCAAGGGTCAGCCCCAGCATTTT.

The chain recombines TRBV28 with TRBJ2-1; 14 bases match TRBD2. V gave up 8 bases and J gave up 9 bases; unmatched junction bases: 18. The CDR3 is 18 amino acids. Germline values: CDR1 MDHEN, CDR2 SYDVKM. The CDR3, as DNA: TGTGCCAGCTCAGCCCCCTCCGGGACTAGCGGGAGAGGGTCTGAGCAGTTCTTC. Amino acid sequence: CASSAPSGTSGRGSEQFF.

The rearrangement uses TRBV7-8 and TRBJ2-5; the D is unclear. Trimming left V 2 bases short and J 7 bases short, with 11 bases between. CDR1 is SGHVS, CDR2 FQNEAQ, per germline. This CDR3 has 13 amino acids. The DNA of the CDR3 is TGTGCCAGCAGCTTAATTAATCTGGTGACCCAGTACTTC. Its protein product is CASSLINLVTQYF.

This clone came up once. The same CDR3 is also encoded by other DNA sequences in this sample. This rearrangement joins TRBV9 to TRBJ2-7; D might be TRBD2 (7 bases). CDR3 length equals 14 residues. From germline, CDR1 is SGDLS and CDR2 YYNGEE. V was trimmed by 0 bases and J by 4 bases, leaving 11 bases between them. CDR3 DNA sequence: TGTGCCAGCAGCGTAGCCGGGGGGCCTTACGAGCAGTACTTC. Its translation is CASSVAGGPYEQYF.

The CDR3 DNA follows: TGTGCCAGCAGTTTACACTCTAGCGGGAGATACAATGAGCAGTTCTTC. It translates to CASSLHSSGRYNEQFF. The genes are TRBV28 and TRBJ2-1; 10 nucleotides line up with TRBD2. From germline, CDR1 is MDHEN and CDR2 SYDVKM. J lost 4 bases, V lost 2 bases, and 5 bases had no gene match. The CDR3 is made up of 16 amino acids.

The chain combines TRBV19 with TRBJ1-5, with D perhaps matching TRBD1 (5 bases). The germline gives CDR1 LNHDA, CDR2 SQIVND (reference sequence). The CDR3 covers 13 residues. Trimming stripped 3 bases from V and 7 bases from J, with 10 bases between. The CDR3 sequence: CASSIRDEQPQHF. The DNA for the CDR3 is TGTGCCAGTAGTATCAGGGATGAACAGCCCCAGCATTTT. Using reference TRBV19 and TRBJ1-5 for the parts outside the CDR3, the full variable domain is DGGITQSPKYLFRKEGQNVTLSCEQNLNHDAMYWYRQDPGQGLRLIYYSQIVNDFQKGDIAEGYSVSREKKESFPLTVTSAQKNPTAFYLCASSIRDEQPQHFGDGTRLSIL.

The CDR3 region is CASSLVRTPSGANVLTF. The CDR3 nucleotides read TGTGCCAGCAGCTTAGTTCGTACACCGAGTGGGGCCAACGTCCTGACTTTC. The chain has TRBV7-2 and TRBJ2-6; no definite D call. Germline CDR1 and CDR2: SGHTA and FQGNSA. The CDR3 loop spans 17 amino acids. V gave up 1 base and J gave up 3 bases, with 13 bases separating them.